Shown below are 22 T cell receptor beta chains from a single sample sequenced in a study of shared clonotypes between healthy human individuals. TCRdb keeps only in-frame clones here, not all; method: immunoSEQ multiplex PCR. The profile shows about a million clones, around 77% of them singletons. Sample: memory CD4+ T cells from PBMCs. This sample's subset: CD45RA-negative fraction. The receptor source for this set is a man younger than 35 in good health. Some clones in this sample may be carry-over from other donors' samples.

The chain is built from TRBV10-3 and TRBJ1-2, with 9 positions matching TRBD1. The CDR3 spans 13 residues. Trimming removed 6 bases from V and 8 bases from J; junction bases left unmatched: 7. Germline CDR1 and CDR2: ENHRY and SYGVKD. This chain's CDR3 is CAISPQGAHGYTF. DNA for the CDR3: TGTGCCATCAGCCCACAGGGGGCTCACGGCTACACCTTC.

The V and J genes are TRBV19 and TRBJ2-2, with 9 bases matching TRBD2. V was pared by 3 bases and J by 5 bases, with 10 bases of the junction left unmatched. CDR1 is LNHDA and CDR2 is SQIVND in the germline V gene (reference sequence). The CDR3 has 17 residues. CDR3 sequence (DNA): TGTGCCAGTAGTATCTTTGCGGGAGGGCCGGGGACCGGGGAGCTGTTTTTT. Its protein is CASSIFAGGPGTGELFF.

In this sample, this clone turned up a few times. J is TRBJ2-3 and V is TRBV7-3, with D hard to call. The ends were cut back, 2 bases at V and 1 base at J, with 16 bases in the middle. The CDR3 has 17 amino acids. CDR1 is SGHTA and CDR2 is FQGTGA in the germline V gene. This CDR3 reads CASSLGVTGRGTDTQYF. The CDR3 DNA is TGTGCCAGCAGCTTAGGAGTAACTGGACGGGGCACAGATACGCAGTATTTT.

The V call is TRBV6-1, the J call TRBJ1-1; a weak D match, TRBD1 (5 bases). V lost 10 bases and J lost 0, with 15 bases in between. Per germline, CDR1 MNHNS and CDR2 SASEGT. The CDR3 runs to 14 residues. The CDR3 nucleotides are TGTGCCACCCGACTGACGGGACTGAACACTGAAGCTTTCTTT. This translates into CATRLTGLNTEAFF.

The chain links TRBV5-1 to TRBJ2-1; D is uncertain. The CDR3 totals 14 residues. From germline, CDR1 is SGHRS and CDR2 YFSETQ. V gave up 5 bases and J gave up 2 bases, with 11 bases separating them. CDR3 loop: CASSPDGAYNEQFF. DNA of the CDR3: TGCGCCAGCAGTCCCGACGGAGCCTACAATGAGCAGTTCTTC.

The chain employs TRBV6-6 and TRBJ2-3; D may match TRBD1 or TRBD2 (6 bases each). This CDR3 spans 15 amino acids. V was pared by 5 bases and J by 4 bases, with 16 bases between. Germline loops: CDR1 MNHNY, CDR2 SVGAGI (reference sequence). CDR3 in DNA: TGTGCCAGCAGTAACAGGGTAGGAGGGTCAGATACGCAGTATTTT. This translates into CASSNRVGGSDTQYF.

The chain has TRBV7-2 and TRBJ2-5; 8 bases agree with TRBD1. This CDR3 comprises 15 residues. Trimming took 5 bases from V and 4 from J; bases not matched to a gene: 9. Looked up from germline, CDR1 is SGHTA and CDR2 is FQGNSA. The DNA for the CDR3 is TGTGCCAGCAGCCCAGGGGGCCAATCGGTAGAGACCCAGTACTTC. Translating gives CASSPGGQSVETQYF.

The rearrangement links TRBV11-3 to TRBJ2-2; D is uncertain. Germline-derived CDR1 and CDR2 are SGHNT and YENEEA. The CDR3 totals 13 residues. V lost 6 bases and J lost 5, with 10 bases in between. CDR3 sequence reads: CASRQTSTGELFF. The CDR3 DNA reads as TGTGCCAGCAGACAAACTTCGACCGGGGAGCTGTTTTTT.

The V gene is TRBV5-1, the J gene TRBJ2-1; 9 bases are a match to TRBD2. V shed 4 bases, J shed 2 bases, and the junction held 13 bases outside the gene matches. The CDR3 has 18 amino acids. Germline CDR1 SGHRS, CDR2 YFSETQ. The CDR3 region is CASSVVQHSGSTYNEQFF. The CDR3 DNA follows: TGCGCCAGCAGCGTAGTCCAGCATAGCGGGAGCACCTACAATGAGCAGTTCTTC.

CDR3 amino acids: CASSVDRSNSPLHF. The CDR3 DNA follows: TGTGCCAGCAGTGTGGACAGGTCCAATTCACCCCTCCACTTT. The chain links TRBV27 to TRBJ1-6; 7 nucleotides match TRBD1. Germline values: CDR1 MNHEY, CDR2 SMNVEV (reference sequence). V lost 5 bases, J lost 7 bases, and 5 bases stayed unmatched. The CDR3 is 14 residues long.

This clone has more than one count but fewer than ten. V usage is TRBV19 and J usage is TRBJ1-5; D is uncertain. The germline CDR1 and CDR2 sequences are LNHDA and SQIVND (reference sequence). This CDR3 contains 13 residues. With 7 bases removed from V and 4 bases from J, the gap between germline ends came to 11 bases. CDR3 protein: CASTRVVNQPQHF. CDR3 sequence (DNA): TGTGCCAGTACCCGGGTAGTTAATCAGCCCCAGCATTTT.

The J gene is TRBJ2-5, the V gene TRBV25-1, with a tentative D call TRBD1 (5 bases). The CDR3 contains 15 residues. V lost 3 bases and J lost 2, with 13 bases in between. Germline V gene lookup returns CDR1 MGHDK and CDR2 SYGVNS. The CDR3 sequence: CASSDPRQLQETQYF. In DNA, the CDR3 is TGTGCCAGCAGTGACCCTAGACAGCTTCAAGAGACCCAGTACTTC.

This CDR3 reads CASSQTGGSYEQYF. CDR3 DNA: TGCGCCAGCAGCCAGACAGGGGGGTCCTACGAGCAGTACTTC. The V call is TRBV4-1, the J call TRBJ2-7, with 9 bases that match TRBD1. The V segment lost 3 bases and the J segment 1 base; nucleotides outside the gene matches: 1. The CDR3 spans 14 residues. The V gene's germline CDR1 is MGHRA and CDR2 YSYEKL.

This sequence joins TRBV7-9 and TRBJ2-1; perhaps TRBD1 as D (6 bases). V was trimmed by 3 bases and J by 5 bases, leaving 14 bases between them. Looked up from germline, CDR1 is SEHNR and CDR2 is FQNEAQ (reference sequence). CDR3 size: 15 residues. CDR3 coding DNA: TGTGCCAGCAGCTTGAGGGGGAGAGGGGACAATGAGCAGTTCTTC. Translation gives CASSLRGRGDNEQFF.

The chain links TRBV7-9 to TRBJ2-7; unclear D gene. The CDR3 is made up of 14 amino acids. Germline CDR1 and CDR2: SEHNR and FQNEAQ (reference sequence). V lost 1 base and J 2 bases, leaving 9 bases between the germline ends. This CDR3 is CASSLEVPAYEQYF. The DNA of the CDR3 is TGTGCCAGCAGCTTAGAGGTACCGGCCTACGAGCAGTACTTC.

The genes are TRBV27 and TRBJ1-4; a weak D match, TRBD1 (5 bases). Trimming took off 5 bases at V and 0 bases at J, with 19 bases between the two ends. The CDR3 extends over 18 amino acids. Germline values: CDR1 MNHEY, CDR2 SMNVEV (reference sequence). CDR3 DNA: TGTGCCAGCAGTCCCCCAGGGCAGATTATTGCAACTAATGAAAAACTGTTTTTT. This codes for CASSPPGQIIATNEKLFF.

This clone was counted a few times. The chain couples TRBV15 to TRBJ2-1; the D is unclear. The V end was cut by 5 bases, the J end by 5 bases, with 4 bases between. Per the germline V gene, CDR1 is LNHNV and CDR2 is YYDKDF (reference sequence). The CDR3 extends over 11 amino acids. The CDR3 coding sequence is TGTGCCACCAGCGACCACAATGAGCAGTTCTTC. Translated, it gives CATSDHNEQFF.

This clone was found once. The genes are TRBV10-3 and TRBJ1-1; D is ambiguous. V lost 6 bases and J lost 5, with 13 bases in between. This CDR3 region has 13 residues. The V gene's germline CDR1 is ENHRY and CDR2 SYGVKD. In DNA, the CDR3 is TGTGCCATCAGAGCCGACTTGGGGACTGAAGCTTTCTTT. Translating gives CAIRADLGTEAFF.

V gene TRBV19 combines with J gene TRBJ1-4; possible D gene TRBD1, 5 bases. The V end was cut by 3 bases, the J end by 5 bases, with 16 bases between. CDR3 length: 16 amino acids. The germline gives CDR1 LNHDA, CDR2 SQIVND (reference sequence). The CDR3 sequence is CASSISAGQGNEKLFF. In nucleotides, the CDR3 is TGTGCCAGTAGTATTTCTGCGGGGCAGGGCAATGAAAAACTGTTTTTT.

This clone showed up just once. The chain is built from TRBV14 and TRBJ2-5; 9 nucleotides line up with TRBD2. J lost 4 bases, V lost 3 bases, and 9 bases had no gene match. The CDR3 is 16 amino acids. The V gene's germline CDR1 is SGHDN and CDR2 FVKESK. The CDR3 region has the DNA TGTGCCAGCAGCCAGGACAGCGGGAGGATAATAGAGACCCAGTACTTC. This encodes CASSQDSGRIIETQYF.

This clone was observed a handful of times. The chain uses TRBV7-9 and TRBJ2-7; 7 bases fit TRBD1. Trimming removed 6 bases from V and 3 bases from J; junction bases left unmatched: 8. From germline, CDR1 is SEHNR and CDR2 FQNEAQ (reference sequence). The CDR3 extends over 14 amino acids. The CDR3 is CASSSGAGGYEQYF. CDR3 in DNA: TGTGCCAGCAGTTCAGGGGCAGGGGGCTACGAGCAGTACTTC.

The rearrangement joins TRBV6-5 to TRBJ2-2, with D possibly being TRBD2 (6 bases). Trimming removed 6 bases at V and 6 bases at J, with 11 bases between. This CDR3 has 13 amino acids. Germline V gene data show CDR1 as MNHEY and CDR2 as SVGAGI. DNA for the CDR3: TGTGCCAGCAGCCGGGAGTCGGCCGGGGAGCTGTTTTTT. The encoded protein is CASSRESAGELFF.